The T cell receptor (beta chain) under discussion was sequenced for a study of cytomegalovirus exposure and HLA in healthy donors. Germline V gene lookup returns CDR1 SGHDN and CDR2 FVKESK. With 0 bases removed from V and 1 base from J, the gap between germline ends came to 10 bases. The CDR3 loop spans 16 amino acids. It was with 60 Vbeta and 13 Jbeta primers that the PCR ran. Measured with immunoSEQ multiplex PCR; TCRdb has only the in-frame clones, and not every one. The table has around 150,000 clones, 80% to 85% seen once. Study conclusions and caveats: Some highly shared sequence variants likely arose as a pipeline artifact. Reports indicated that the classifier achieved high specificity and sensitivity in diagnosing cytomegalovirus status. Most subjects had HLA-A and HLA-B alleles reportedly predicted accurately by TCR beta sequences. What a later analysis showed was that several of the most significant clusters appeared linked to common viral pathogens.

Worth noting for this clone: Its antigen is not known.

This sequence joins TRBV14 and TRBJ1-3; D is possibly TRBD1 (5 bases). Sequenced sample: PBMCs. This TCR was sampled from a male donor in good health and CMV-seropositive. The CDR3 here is CASSQDLAGSGNTIYF. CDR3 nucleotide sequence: TGTGCCAGCAGCCAAGATCTGGCAGGGTCTGGAAACACCATATATTTT.